This T cell receptor (beta chain) was profiled in a study of T cell clonality in common variable immunodeficiency. General study findings and limits: TCRbeta clonality was increased in CVID versus healthy controls. In common variable immunodeficiency, TCR beta chains reportedly carried fewer deletions and N-nucleotide insertions. Fewer TCRbeta clones were shared among CVID subjects than controls.

The method was immunoSEQ multiplex PCR; TCRdb's version includes in-frame clones alone and lacks a portion of them. The sample offers 17,000 or so clones and no singletons, the top ten holding approximately 14%. The V gene's germline CDR1 is ENHRY and CDR2 SYGVKD. The CDR3 totals 16 residues. J gave up 5 bases and V 0 bases, and 6 bases lay outside the gene matches. CVID meant reduced serum IgG, IgA and/or IgM plus specific antibody deficiency. The CVID group had about 15 females and some 30 males, mean age roughly 40. Many counts were recorded for this clone. Its specificity is not known. The CDR3 goes on 3 residues after the read ends, and that part is filled in from the germline J gene.

The material sequenced was peripheral blood mononuclear cells. This receptor was obtained from a human donor with common variable immunodeficiency. The chain is built from TRBV10-3 and TRBJ2-5; 10 bases fit TRBD1. This chain's CDR3 is CAISESGQGSHETQYF. Incomplete CDR3 DNA: TGTGCCATCAGTGAGTCGGGACAGGGGTCGCATGAGACC.